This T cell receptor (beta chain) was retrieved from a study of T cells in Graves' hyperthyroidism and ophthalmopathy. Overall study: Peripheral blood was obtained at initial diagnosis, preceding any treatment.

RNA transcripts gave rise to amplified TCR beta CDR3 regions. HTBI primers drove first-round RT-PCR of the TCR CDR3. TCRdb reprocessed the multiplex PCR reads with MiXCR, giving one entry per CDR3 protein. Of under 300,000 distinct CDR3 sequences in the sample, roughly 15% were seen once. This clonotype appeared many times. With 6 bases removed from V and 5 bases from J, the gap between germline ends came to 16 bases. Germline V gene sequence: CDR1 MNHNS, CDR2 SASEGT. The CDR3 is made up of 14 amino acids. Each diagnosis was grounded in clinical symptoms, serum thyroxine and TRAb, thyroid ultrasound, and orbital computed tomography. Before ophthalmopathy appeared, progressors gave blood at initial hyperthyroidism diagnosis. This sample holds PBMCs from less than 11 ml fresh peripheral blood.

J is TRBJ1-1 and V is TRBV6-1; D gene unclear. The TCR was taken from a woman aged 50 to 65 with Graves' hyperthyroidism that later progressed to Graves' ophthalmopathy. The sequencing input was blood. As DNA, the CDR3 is TGTGCCAGCAGAACAGAGGGCAGTTGGACTGAAGCTTTCTTT. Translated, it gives CASRTEGSWTEAFF.